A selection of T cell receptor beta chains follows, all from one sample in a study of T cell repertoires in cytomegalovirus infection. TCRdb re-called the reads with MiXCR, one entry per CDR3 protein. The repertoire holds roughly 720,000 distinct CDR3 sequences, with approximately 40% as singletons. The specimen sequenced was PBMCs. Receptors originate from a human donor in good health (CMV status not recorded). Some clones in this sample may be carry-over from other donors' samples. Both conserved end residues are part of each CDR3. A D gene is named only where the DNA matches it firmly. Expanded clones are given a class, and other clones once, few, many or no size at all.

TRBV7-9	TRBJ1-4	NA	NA	TGTGCCAGCAGCTTGTCGCGGGGCGCAACTAATGAAAAACTGTTTTTT	CASSLSRGATNEKLFF
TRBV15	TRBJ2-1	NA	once	TGTGCCACCAGCAGATCCCGGGACTTCTCCCAGGGGCAGTTCTTC	CATSRSRDFSQGQFF
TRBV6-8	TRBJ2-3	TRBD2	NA	TGTGCCAGCAGTTACCGGCAACCTAGCGGGGGGCGCACAGATACGCAGTATTTT	CASSYRQPSGGRTDTQYF
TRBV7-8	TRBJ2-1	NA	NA	TGTGCCAGCAGCTTAAGGTTGGGGAGTACCAATTACAATGAGCAGTTCTTC	CASSLRLGSTNYNEQFF
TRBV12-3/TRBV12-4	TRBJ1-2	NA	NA	TGTGCCAGCAGTTTAACCCAAGACTATGGCTACACCTTC	CASSLTQDYGYTF
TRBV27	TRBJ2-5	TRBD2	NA	TGTGCCAGCAGCGCGCTAGCGGGAGGGTACCAAGAGACCCAGTACTTC	CASSALAGGYQETQYF
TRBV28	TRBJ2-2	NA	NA	TGTGCCAGCATTGGGGCCAGGGGAGGCACCGGGGAGCTGTTTTTT	CASIGARGGTGELFF
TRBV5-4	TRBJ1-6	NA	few	TGTGCCAGCAGCGAAGATACCGGGACGAAAGGTTCACCCCTCCACTTT	CASSEDTGTKGSPLHF
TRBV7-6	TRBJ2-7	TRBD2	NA	TGTGCCAGCAGCTTAGGGACTAGCGCGTCCCACGAGCAGTACTTC	CASSLGTSASHEQYF
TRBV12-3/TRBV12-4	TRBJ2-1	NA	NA	TGTGCCAGCAGCTTCCCCAGTCCCGGCAATGAGCAGTTCTTC	CASSFPSPGNEQFF
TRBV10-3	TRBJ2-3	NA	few	TGTGCCATCAGTGACCCCCATGGGCAGGGAAGCACAGATACGCAGTATTTT	CAISDPHGQGSTDTQYF
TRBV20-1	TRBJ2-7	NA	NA	TGCAGTGCTAGGGCCCTAGAGAGCTCCTACGAGCAGTACTTC	CSARALESSYEQYF
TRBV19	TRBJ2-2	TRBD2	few	TGTGCCAGTAGTATGACTAGCGGGAGCACCGGGGAGCTGTTTTTT	CASSMTSGSTGELFF
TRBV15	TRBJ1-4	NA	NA	TGTGCCACTGATCCGGGGCTCCTTCCAACTAATGAAAAACTGTTTTTT	CATDPGLLPTNEKLFF
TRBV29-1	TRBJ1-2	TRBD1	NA	TGCAGCGTTGACCTCGGGACAGCCTATGGCTACACCTTC	CSVDLGTAYGYTF
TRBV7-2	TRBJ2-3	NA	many	TGTGCCAGCAGCTTAGCGGGCGAGGGATTGGGAGATACGCAGTATTTT	CASSLAGEGLGDTQYF
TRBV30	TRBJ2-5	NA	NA	TGTGCCTGGAGCGGGGCCACGGGCGAGACCCAGTACTTC	CAWSGATGETQYF
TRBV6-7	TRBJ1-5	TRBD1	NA	TGTGACAGCAGTTCTAAAACAGGGGCTAGCAATCAGCCCCAGCATTTT	CDSSSKTGASNQPQHF
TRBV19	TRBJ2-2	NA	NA	TGTGCCAGTAGTATGGTCAGGTCGAACACCGGGGAGCTGTTTTTT	CASSMVRSNTGELFF
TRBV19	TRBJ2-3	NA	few	TGTGCCAGTAGTATATGGGCCAATACGCAGTATTTT	CASSIWANTQYF